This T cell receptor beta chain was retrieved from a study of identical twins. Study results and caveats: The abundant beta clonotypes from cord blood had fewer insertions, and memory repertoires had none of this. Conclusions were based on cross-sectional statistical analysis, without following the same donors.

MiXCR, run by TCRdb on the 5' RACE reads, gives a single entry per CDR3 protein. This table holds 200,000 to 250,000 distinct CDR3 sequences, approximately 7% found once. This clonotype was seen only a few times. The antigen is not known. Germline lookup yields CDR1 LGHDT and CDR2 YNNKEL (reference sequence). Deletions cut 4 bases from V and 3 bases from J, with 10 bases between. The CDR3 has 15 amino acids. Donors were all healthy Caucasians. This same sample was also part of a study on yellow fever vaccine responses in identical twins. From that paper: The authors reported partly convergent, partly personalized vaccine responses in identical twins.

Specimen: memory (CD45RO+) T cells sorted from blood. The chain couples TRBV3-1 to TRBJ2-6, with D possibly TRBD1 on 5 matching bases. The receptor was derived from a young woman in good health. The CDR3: CASSPRVGGANVLTF. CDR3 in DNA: TGTGCCAGCAGCCCCAGGGTCGGTGGGGCCAACGTCCTGACTTTC.